The 13 T cell receptor beta chains listed next were all sequenced from one sample in a study of neoadjuvant anti-PD-1 for oral cavity cancer. The repertoire was sequenced with immunoSEQ multiplex PCR; TCRdb's copy has only in-frame clones and lacks some. The sample consists of some 40,000 clones, about 36% of them appearing once. The time point: after neoadjuvant nivolumab, at surgical resection. Here the sequenced sample was tumor tissue, taken after nivolumab (anti-PD-1) treatment. The receptors originated from a person aged 35-79 years with oral cavity squamous cell carcinoma.

This clone occurred a few times. CDR3 sequence: CASSLSSDHSPLHF. CDR3 nucleotides: TGTGCCAGCAGCTTAAGTTCAGACCATTCACCCCTCCACTTT. J is TRBJ1-6 and V is TRBV7-9, with no clear D. V was cut by 2 bases and J by 8 bases, with 10 bases left in between. This CDR3 contains 14 residues. The germline V gene encodes CDR1 SEHNR and CDR2 FQNEAQ (reference sequence).

The CDR3 is CASSASLDASYTF. CDR3 sequence (DNA): TGTGCCAGCAGCGCCTCCCTGGACGCGAGCTACACCTTC. V is TRBV9 and J is TRBJ1-2; no clear D gene. Trimming shortened V by 3 bases and J by 9 bases, and 15 bases separated the two germline ends. This CDR3 comprises 13 residues. Germline V gene lookup returns CDR1 SGDLS and CDR2 YYNGEE.

This sequence joins TRBV30 and TRBJ1-1; D possibly corresponds to TRBD1 (6 bases). The germline V gene encodes CDR1 GTSNPN and CDR2 SVGIG (reference sequence). Trimming stripped 7 bases from V and 6 bases from J, with 18 bases between. The CDR3 is made up of 13 amino acids. CDR3: CAFAGQLVSEAFF. CDR3 DNA sequence: TGTGCCTTCGCCGGACAGCTGGTCTCTGAAGCTTTCTTT.

The rearrangement uses TRBV4-1 and TRBJ2-7; the match to TRBD2 covers 7 bases. Trimming took 5 bases from V and 5 from J; bases not matched to a gene: 15. CDR1 and CDR2 from the germline V gene are MGHRA and YSYEKL. The length of the CDR3 is 16 residues. The CDR3 is CASSSGRVSQDHEQYF. The DNA for the CDR3 is TGCGCCAGCAGCTCAGGGAGGGTTAGCCAGGATCACGAGCAGTACTTC.

This clone was recorded at least ten times. This chain connects TRBV14 to TRBJ2-7; maybe TRBD1 (6 bases). The germline V and J ends were trimmed by 3 bases and 2 bases, with 8 bases remaining between them. This CDR3 spans 13 amino acids. Germline V CDR1 and CDR2: SGHDN, FVKESK. The CDR3 spells CASSHRDTYEQYF. The CDR3, as DNA: TGTGCCAGCAGCCACCGGGACACCTACGAGCAGTACTTC.

Note on this clone: A junction end diverges from the germline sequence, so it may reflect a read error. The J gene is TRBJ2-7, the V gene TRBV5-1, with D possibly TRBD2 on 6 matching bases. The CDR3 extends over 14 amino acids. Germline CDR1 is SGHRS and CDR2 is YFSETQ. CDR3 protein: CASSLGGDFYEQYF. DNA of the CDR3: TGTGCCAGCAGCTTGGGCGGGGATTTCTACGAGCAGTACTTC. Full variable domain (remainder filled in from reference TRBV5-1 and TRBJ2-7): KAGVTQTPRYLIKTRGQQVTLSCSPISGHRSVSWYQQTPGQGLQFLFEYFSETQRNKGNFPGRFSGRQFSNSRSEMNVSTLELGDSALYLCASSLGGDFYEQYFGPGTRLTVT.

CDR3 coding DNA: TGTGCCAGCAGCTTGGCGGCAGGCCCTGGGAAACTGTTTTTT. Its protein is CASSLAAGPGKLFF. V and J are TRBV5-6 and TRBJ1-4; D gene uncertain. The CDR3 spans 14 residues. V lost 0 bases to trimming and J lost 11 bases, with 14 bases between them. The germline V gene has CDR1 SGHDT and CDR2 YYEEEE.

This clone was counted only a few times. A much bigger clone sits one base away, suggesting this may be a read error. This sample includes further DNA sequences coding for the same CDR3. This chain uses TRBV6-6 with TRBJ1-1; D not certain. The germline CDR1 and CDR2 sequences are MNHNY and SVGAGI (reference sequence). The CDR3 covers 13 residues. Between the trimmed V and J ends, which lost 2 bases and 3 bases, there was a span of 7 bases. The CDR3 reads CASSYGGDTEAFF. The CDR3, as DNA: TGTGCCAGCAGTTACGGTGGGGACACTGAAGCTTTCTTT.

This clone was recorded a few times. This chain connects TRBV6-1 to TRBJ2-3; D is unresolved. Germline loops: CDR1 MNHNS, CDR2 SASEGT. Trimming stripped 10 bases from V and 0 bases from J, with 17 bases between. The CDR3 is made up of 15 amino acids. The CDR3 reads CATTLSTFSTDTQYF. For the CDR3, the DNA is TGTGCCACCACTTTGTCCACCTTTAGCACAGATACGCAGTATTTT.

The sample holds a few counts of this clone. The V gene is TRBV10-3, the J gene TRBJ1-2; TRBD1 is a possible D gene (6 bases). V was shortened by 0 bases and J by 7 bases, with 15 bases between the two germline ends. The CDR3 totals 15 residues. Germline V gene sequence: CDR1 ENHRY, CDR2 SYGVKD. CDR3 nucleotides: TGTGCCATCAGTGAGTCGATTCGACAGGCCAGTGGCTACACCTTC. Translation gives CAISESIRQASGYTF.

The chain carries TRBV19 and TRBJ1-1, with 7 bases aligning to TRBD1. V lost 6 bases and J lost 11; bases outside the gene matches: 9. Germline V gene lookup returns CDR1 LNHDA and CDR2 SQIVND (reference sequence). There are 12 residues in the CDR3. CDR3 loop: CASRTQGYSAFF. Written as DNA, the CDR3 is TGTGCCAGTAGAACACAGGGGTATAGTGCTTTCTTT.

Remarks on this clone: Germline is not matched at one junction end, which may reflect a read error. Here the CDR3 reads CAISPGHTYEQYF. The CDR3 nucleotides read TGCGCCATCAGTCCGGGCCACACCTACGAGCAGTACTTC. The chain employs TRBV23-1 and TRBJ2-7; no firm D call. TRBV23-1 is an open reading frame, and its role is uncertain. The CDR3 length is 13 residues.

This chain connects TRBV19 to TRBJ1-2; a possible D gene is TRBD1 (6 bases). In germline, CDR1 is LNHDA, CDR2 SQIVND (reference sequence). This CDR3 spans 15 amino acids. V shed 7 bases and J shed 4 bases, with 19 bases lying between them. CDR3 amino acids: CASTTVGTLGYGYTF. CDR3 in DNA: TGTGCCAGTACCACCGTCGGGACATTGGGCTATGGCTACACCTTC.